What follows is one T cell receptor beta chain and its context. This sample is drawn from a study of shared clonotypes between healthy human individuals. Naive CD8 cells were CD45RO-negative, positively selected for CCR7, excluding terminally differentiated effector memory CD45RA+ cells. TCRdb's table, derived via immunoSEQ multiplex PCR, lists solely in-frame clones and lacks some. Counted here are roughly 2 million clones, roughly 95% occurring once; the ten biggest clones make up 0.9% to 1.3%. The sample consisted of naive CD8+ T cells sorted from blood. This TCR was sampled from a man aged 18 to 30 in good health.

This CDR3 is CASSQSQVSNYGYTF. The CDR3 DNA reads TGCGCCAGCAGCCAGTCACAGGTGTCTAACTATGGCTACACCTTC. The V and J genes are TRBV4-1 and TRBJ1-2; tentative D call: TRBD1 (5 bases). Germline CDR1 MGHRA, CDR2 YSYEKL. The V end was cut by 3 bases, the J end by 0 bases, with 11 bases between. The CDR3 runs to 15 residues.